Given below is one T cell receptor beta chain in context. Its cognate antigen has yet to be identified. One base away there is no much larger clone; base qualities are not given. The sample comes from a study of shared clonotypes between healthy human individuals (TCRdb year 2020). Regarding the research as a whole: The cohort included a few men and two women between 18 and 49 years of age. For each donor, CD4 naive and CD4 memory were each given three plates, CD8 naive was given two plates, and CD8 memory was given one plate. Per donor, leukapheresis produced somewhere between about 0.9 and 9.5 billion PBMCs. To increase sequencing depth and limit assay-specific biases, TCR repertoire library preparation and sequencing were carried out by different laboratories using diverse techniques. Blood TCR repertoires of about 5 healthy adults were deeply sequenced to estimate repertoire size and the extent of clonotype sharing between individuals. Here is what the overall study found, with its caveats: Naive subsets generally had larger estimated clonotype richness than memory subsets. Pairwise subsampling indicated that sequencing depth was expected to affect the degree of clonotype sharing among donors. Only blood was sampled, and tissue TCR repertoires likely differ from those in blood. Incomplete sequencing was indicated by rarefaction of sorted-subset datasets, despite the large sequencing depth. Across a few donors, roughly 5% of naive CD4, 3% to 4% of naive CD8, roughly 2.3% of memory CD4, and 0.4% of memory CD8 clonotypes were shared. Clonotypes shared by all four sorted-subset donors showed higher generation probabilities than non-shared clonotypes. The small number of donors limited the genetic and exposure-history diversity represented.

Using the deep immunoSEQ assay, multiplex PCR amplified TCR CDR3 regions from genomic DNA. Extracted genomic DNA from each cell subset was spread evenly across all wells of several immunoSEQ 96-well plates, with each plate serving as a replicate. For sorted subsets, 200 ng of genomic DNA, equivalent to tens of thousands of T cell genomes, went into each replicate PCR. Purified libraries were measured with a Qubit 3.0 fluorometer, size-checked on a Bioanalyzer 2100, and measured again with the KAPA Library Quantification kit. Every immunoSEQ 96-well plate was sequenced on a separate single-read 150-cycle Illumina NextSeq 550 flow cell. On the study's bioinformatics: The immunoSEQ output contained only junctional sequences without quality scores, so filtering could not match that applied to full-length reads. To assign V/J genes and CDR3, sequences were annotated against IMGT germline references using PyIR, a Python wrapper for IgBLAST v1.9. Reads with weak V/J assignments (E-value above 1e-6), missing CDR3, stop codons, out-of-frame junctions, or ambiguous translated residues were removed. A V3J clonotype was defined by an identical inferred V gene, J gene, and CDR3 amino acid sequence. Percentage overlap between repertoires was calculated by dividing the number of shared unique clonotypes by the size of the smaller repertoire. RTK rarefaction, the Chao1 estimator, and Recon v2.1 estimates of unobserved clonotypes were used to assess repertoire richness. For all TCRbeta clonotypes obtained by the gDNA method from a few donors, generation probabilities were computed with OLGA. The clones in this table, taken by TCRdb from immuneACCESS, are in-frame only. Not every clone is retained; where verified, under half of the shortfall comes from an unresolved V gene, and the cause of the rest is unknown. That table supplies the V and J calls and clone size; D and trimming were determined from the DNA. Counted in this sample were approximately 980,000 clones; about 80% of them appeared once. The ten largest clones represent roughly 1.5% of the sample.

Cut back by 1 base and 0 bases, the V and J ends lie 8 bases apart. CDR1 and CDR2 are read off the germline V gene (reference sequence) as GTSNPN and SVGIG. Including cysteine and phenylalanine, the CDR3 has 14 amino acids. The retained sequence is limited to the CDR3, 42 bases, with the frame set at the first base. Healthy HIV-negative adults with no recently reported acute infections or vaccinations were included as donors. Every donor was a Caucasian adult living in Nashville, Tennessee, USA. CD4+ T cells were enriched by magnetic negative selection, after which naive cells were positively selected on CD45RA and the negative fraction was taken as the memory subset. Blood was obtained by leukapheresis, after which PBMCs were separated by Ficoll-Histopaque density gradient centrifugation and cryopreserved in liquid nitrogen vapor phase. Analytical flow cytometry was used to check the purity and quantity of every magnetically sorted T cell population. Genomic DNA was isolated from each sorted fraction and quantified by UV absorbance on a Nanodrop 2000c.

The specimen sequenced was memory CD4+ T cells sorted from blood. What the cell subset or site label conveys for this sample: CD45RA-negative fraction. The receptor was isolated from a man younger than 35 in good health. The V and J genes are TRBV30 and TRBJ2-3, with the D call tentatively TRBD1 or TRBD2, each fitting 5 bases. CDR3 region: CAWSDRTSTDTQYF. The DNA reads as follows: TGTGCCTGGAGTGACAGGACTAGCACAGATACGCAGTATTTT.